The entry below describes one T cell receptor (beta chain). Its antigen is currently unknown. According to the study, TCR beta libraries were built with iRepertoire HTBI primers and CDR3-region Arm-PCR. Each CDR3 protein is one row after TCRdb ran MiXCR on the multiplex PCR reads. Among about 220,000 distinct CDR3 sequences listed, approximately 18% were seen once. Stated time point: newly diagnosed GD, antithyroid drugs for less than 3 months. Construction of the TCR library relied on RNA isolated from PBMCs. A volume of approximately 9 milliliters of peripheral blood was collected in EDTA tubes. This sample is part of a study of regulatory T cells in long-lasting Graves disease. Study in general: Graves' cases, newly diagnosed, had used antithyroid drugs under 3 months.

The CDR3 consists of 18 residues. The ends lost 3 bases at V and 0 bases at J; junction bases unmatched: 8. Germline-derived CDR1 and CDR2 are MDHEN and SYDVKM. General study results and limits: Fewer public clonotypes were shared by new patients (around 1,000) than by persistent patients (roughly 2,500). Patients with persistent disease showed a bias toward TRBV28, TRBJ1-2 and TRBJ2-5.

Separately, the same data were catalogued under a study of T cells in Graves' hyperthyroidism and ophthalmopathy.

This receptor was obtained from a woman aged 25 to 39 with Graves disease. This chain connects TRBV28 to TRBJ1-5; 10 nucleotides agree with TRBD1. The sequencing here drew on peripheral blood mononuclear cells (PBMCs), taken at new diagnosis, from a patient treated with antithyroid drugs. In DNA form, the CDR3 reads TGTGCCAGCAGTTTTGTCCGGGACAGGGGATATAGCAATCAGCCCCAGCATTTT. Translated, it gives CASSFVRDRGYSNQPQHF.